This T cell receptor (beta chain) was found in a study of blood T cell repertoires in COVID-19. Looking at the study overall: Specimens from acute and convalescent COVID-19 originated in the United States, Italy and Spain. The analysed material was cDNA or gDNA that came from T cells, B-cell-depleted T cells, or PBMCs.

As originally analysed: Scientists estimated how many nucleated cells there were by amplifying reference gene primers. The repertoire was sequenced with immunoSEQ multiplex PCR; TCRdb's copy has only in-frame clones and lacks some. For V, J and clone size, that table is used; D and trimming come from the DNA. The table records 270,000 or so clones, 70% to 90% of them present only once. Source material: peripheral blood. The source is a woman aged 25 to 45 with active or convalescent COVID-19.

CDR3 region: CAWSNPRLAGGPSETQYF. CDR3 DNA: TGTGCCTGGAGTAACCCAAGGCTAGCGGGGGGCCCATCGGAGACCCAGTACTTC. The chain joins TRBV30 to TRBJ2-5; 11 bases fit TRBD2. In germline, CDR1 is GTSNPN, CDR2 SVGIG (reference sequence). Losses at the gene ends were 2 bases for V and 5 bases for J; bases not matched to a gene: 16. The CDR3 contains 18 residues.